This T cell receptor beta chain emerged from a study of blood T cell repertoires in COVID-19. On the study more broadly: Samples came from the United States, Italy and Spain, spanning acute and convalescent COVID-19. Sample material is recorded as cDNA or gDNA derived from T cells, B-cell-depleted T cells, or PBMCs.

Seattle participants joined during active infection and were tracked over time. CDR1 SGHTA and CDR2 FQGNSA come from the germline V gene. The CDR3 contains 13 residues. The V end was cut by 5 bases, the J end by 2 bases, with 10 bases between. Per the original data handling: Reference gene primer amplification yielded estimated nucleated cell counts. The repertoire was sequenced with immunoSEQ multiplex PCR; TCRdb's copy has only in-frame clones and lacks some. The D gene and trimming were derived from the DNA, and the V and J assignments and clone size from that table. The repertoire consists of 290,000 or so clones, with 91% occurring once and the leading ten covering 2.2%.

This sequence originates from a woman in her thirties with COVID-19, enrolled during active disease. This chain connects TRBV7-2 to TRBJ2-7; the D is unclear. Material: peripheral blood. CDR3 DNA: TGTGCCAGCAGCAAGCTACCAACCTACGAGCAGTACTTC. Translated, it gives CASSKLPTYEQYF.